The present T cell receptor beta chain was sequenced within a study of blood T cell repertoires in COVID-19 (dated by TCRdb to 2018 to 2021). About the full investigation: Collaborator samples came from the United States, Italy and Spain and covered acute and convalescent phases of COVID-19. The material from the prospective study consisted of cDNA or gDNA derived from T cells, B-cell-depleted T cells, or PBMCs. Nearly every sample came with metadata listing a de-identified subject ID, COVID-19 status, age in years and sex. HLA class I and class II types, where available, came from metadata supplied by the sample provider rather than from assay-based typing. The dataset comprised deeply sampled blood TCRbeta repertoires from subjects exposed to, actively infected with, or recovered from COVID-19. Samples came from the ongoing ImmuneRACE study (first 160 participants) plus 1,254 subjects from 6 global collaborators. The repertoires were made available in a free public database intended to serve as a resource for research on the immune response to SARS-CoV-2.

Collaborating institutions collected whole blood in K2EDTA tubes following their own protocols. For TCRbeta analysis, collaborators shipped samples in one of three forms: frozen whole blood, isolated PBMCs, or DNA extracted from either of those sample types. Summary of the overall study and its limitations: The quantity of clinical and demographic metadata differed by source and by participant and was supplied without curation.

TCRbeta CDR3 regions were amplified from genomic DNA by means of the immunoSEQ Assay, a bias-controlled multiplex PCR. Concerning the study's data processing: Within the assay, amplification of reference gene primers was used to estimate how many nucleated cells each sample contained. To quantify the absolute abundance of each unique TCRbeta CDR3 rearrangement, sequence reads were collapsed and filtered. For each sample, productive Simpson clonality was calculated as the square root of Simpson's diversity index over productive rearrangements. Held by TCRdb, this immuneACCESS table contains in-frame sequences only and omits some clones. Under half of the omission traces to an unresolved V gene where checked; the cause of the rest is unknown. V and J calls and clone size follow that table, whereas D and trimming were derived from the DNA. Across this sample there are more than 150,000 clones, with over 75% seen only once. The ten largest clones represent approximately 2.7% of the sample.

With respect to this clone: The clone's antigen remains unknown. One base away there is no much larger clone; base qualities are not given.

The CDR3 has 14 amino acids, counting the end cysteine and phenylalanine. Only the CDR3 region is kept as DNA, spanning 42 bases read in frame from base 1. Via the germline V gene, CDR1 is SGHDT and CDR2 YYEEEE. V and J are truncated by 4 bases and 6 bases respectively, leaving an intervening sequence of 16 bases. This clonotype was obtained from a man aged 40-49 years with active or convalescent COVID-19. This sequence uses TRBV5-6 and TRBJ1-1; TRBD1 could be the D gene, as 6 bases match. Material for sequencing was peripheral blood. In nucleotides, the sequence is TGTGCCAGCAGCCCCCTCAATACAGGGCCTGAAGCTTTCTTT. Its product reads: CASSPLNTGPEAFF.